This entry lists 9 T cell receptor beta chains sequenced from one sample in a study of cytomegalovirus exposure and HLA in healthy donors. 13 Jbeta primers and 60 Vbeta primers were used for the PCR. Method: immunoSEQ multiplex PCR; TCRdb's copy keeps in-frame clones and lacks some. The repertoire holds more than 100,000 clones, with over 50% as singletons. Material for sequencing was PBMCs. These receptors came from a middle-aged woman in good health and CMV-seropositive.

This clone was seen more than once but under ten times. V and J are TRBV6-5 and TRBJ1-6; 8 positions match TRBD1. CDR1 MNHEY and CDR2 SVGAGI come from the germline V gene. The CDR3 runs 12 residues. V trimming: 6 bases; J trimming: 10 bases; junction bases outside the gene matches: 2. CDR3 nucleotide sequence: TGTGCCAGCAGGACAGGGGTCTCACCCCTCCACTTT. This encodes CASRTGVSPLHF.

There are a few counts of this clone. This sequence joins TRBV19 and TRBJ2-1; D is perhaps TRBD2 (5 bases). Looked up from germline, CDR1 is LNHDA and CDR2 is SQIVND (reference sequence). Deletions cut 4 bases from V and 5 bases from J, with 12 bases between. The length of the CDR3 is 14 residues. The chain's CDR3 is CASSRPPADNEQFF. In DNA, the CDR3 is TGTGCCAGTAGTAGGCCCCCAGCGGACAATGAGCAGTTCTTC. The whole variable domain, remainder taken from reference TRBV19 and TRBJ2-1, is DGGITQSPKYLFRKEGQNVTLSCEQNLNHDAMYWYRQDPGQGLRLIYYSQIVNDFQKGDIAEGYSVSREKKESFPLTVTSAQKNPTAFYLCASSRPPADNEQFFGPGTRLTVL.

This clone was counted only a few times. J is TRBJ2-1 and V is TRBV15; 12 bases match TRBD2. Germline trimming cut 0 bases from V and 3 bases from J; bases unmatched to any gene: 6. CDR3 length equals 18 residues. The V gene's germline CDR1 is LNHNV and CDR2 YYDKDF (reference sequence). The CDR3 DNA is TGTGCCACCAGCAGAGATCCGACTAGCGGGAGCCGCTACAATGAGCAGTTCTTC. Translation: CATSRDPTSGSRYNEQFF.

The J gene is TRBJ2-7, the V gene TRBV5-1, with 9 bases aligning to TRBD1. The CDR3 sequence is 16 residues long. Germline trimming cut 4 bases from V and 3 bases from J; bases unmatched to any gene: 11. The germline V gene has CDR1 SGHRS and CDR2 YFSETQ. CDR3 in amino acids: CASSHVEGQGFYEQYF. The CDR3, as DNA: TGCGCCAGCAGCCACGTCGAGGGACAGGGCTTCTACGAGCAGTACTTC.

CDR3 amino acids: CASSTGLTDTQYF. For the CDR3, the DNA is TGTGCCAGTAGTACAGGGCTCACAGATACGCAGTATTTT. The chain is built from TRBV19 and TRBJ2-3; D possibly corresponds to TRBD1 (5 bases). The CDR3 runs to 13 residues. The V and J ends lost 4 bases and 2 bases respectively, with 7 bases between them. In germline, CDR1 is LNHDA, CDR2 SQIVND (reference sequence).

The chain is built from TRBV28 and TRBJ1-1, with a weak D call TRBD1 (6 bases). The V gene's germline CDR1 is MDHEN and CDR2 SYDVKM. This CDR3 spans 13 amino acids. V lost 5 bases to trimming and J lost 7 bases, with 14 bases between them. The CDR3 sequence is CASSTRGRGEAFF. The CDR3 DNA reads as TGTGCCAGCAGTACCAGGGGACGGGGTGAAGCTTTCTTT.

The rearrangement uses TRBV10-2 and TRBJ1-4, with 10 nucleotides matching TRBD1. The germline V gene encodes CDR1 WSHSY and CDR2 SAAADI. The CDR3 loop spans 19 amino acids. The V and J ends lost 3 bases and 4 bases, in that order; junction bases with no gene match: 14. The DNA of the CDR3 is TGCGCCAGCAGTGACCTGGGACAGGGGACTCCTCAGATTAATGAAAAACTGTTTTTT. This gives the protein CASSDLGQGTPQINEKLFF.

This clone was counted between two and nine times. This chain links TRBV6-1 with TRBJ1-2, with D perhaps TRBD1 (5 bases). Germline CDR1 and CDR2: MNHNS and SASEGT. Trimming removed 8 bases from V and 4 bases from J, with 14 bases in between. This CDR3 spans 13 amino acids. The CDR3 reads CASPSGTGYGYTF. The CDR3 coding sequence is TGTGCCAGCCCAAGCGGGACGGGCTATGGCTACACCTTC.

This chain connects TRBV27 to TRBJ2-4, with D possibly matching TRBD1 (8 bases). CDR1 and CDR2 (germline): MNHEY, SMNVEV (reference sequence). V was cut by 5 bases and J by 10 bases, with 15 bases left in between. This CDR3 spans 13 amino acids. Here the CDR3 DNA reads TGTGCCAGCAGTAACGGACAGGGAGGGATTCAGTACTTC. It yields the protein CASSNGQGGIQYF.